Included here is one TCR beta chain sequence, with context. Its antigen is unidentified. This specimen belongs to a study of T cell responses to AZD1222 COVID-19 vaccine. Libraries were prepared by immunoSEQ multiplex PCR; TCRdb keeps only in-frame clonotypes and omits some of them. The sample records 150,000 to 200,000 clones, 88% being singletons. Findings and caveats of the study: Clonal diversity may have been underestimated, and the donors were mostly white British, with more females than males. Targeting of unmutated variant regions was reportedly seen in nearly half of spike-specific TCRs.

The CDR3 has 15 residues. Trimming removed 2 bases at V and 1 base at J, with 11 bases between. Germline V gives CDR1 LGHNT, CDR2 FRNRAP. The TCR comes from an adult who received the AZD1222 COVID-19 vaccine. The rearrangement joins TRBV12-5 to TRBJ2-5, with D possibly TRBD1 on 5 matching bases. This specimen was peripheral blood, taken 28 days after the second AZD1222 dose. CDR3 residues: CASGLWAGSQETQYF. For the CDR3, the DNA is TGTGCTAGTGGTTTGTGGGCAGGGTCCCAAGAGACCCAGTACTTC.